This is a list of T cell receptor beta chains from one sample in a study of blood T cells in healthy people across ages. In TCRdb, the 5' RACE reads were re-called with MiXCR into one record per CDR3 protein. The repertoire holds 550,000 to 650,000 distinct CDR3 sequences, with about 30% as singletons. The sample was blood. The receptor source for this set is a woman of 80 years or more in good health. Each CDR3 is given without its conserved first and last residue. Each record gives: J gene, CDR3 length, V gene, CDR3 protein.

J: TRBJ2-1; length: 11; V: TRBV7-3; CDR3: ASSRGQNNEQF
J: TRBJ2-1; length: 13; V: TRBV20-1; CDR3: SASPPSSTYNEQF
J: TRBJ2-2; length: 13; V: TRBV25-1; CDR3: ASTQGASNTGELF
J: TRBJ2-5; length: 13; V: TRBV7-2; CDR3: ASSATGTGEETQY
J: TRBJ1-4; length: 11; V: TRBV2; CDR3: ASIVSTNEKLF
J: TRBJ2-5; length: 13; V: TRBV7-7; CDR3: ASSPTGPLQETQY
J: TRBJ2-5; length: 13; V: TRBV7-8; CDR3: ASSNPEGASGTQY
J: TRBJ1-2; length: 14; V: TRBV4-3; CDR3: ASSQDVEQGARGYT
J: TRBJ2-3; length: 13; V: TRBV12-3/TRBV12-4; CDR3: ASSTVGEGADTQY
J: TRBJ1-6; length: 12; V: TRBV2; CDR3: ASSVWGRDSPLH
J: TRBJ1-5; length: 13; V: TRBV20-1; CDR3: SATTGTGVGQPQH
J: TRBJ2-4; length: 13; V: TRBV27; CDR3: ASSLLDRAKNIQY
J: TRBJ2-7; length: 11; V: TRBV10-3; CDR3: AISDGGTGEQY
J: TRBJ2-4; length: 14; V: TRBV5-1; CDR3: ASSLAGIVAKNIQY
J: TRBJ1-2; length: 13; V: TRBV27; CDR3: ASSLGEGTGYGYT
J: TRBJ2-6; length: 14; V: TRBV5-1; CDR3: ASSSISLSGANVLT
J: TRBJ2-1; length: 13; V: TRBV9; CDR3: ASSVWGAEYNEQF
J: TRBJ2-7; length: 12; V: TRBV5-1; CDR3: ASSNTGGSYEQY
J: TRBJ2-1; length: 8; V: TRBV20-1; CDR3: SAQQGGQF
J: TRBJ2-5; length: 13; V: TRBV10-3; CDR3: AISENRGRQETQY
J: TRBJ2-1; length: 13; V: TRBV3-1; CDR3: ASSQSGGRNNEQF
J: TRBJ2-5; length: 12; V: TRBV3-1; CDR3: ASSQEGRPREQY
J: TRBJ1-1; length: 12; V: TRBV2; CDR3: ASRGQGGRTEAF
J: TRBJ1-1; length: 11; V: TRBV20-1; CDR3: SARVGGSTEAF
J: TRBJ1-1; length: 13; V: TRBV27; CDR3: ASSLTRQGGTEAF
J: TRBJ1-4; length: 13; V: TRBV7-8; CDR3: ASSPQGPPGEKLF
J: TRBJ2-5; length: 17; V: TRBV2; CDR3: ASSEAGWAPGLGQETQY
J: TRBJ2-4; length: 15; V: TRBV7-2; CDR3: ASSLVGTGRIRNIQY
J: TRBJ2-7; length: 11; V: TRBV7-9; CDR3: ASSGTGNHEQY
J: TRBJ2-7; length: 13; V: TRBV5-1; CDR3: ASSLGAAIDYEQY
J: TRBJ1-5; length: 12; V: TRBV19; CDR3: ASSRDSPRGAQH
J: TRBJ2-7; length: 14; V: TRBV5-1; CDR3: ASSLAGGTSPTRQY
J: TRBJ2-1; length: 11; V: TRBV7-2; CDR3: ASSLERTNEQF
J: TRBJ2-7; length: 16; V: TRBV20-1; CDR3: SARGYLTGSGVSYEQY
J: -; length: 14; V: TRBV7-2; CDR3: ASSFSGGASTYEQY